The 13 T cell receptor beta chains given below trace back to one sample, sequenced in a study of cytomegalovirus exposure and HLA in healthy donors. PCR primers comprised 60 Vbeta and 13 Jbeta primers. TCRdb's table, derived via immunoSEQ multiplex PCR, lists solely in-frame clones and lacks some. The repertoire holds 150,000 to 200,000 clones, with roughly 80% as singletons. Sequenced: PBMCs. Source of these receptors: a woman aged 25 to 45 in good health and CMV-seronegative.

This sequence joins TRBV29-1 and TRBJ1-2; D perhaps matches TRBD1 (5 bases). The CDR3 contains 13 residues. CDR1 is SQVTM, CDR2 ANQGSEA, per germline. V was cut by 4 bases and J by 2 bases, with 11 bases left in between. CDR3 DNA: TGCAGCGTTGGGGGGGGACCCAACTATGGCTACACCTTC. It encodes CSVGGGPNYGYTF.

This clone was observed once. V is TRBV28 and J is TRBJ1-1; the D gene is possibly TRBD1 (5 bases). Trimming stripped 2 bases from V and 3 bases from J, with 13 bases between. The CDR3 is made up of 15 amino acids. Germline V lookup: CDR1 MDHEN, CDR2 SYDVKM. CDR3 amino acids: CASSLIRGGYTEAFF. As DNA, the CDR3 is TGTGCCAGCAGTTTAATACGCGGGGGGTACACTGAAGCTTTCTTT.

The chain employs TRBV5-1 and TRBJ2-7, with D possibly matching TRBD1 (5 bases). CDR1 SGHRS and CDR2 YFSETQ come from the germline V gene. The CDR3 is 14 amino acids. Trimming shortened V by 4 bases and J by 3 bases, and 14 bases separated the two germline ends. The CDR3 DNA follows: TGCGCCAGCAGCCCAAAGGACAATAACTACGAGCAGTACTTC. Translated, it gives CASSPKDNNYEQYF.

The chain uses TRBV13 and TRBJ2-3; tentatively, D is TRBD2 (5 bases). CDR1 is PRHDT and CDR2 is FYEKMQ in the germline V gene (reference sequence). This CDR3 region has 14 residues. V was shortened by 8 bases and J by 2 bases, with 14 bases between the two germline ends. The CDR3 is CASGEAGPTDTQYF. In nucleotides, the CDR3 is TGTGCCAGCGGAGAGGCGGGCCCCACAGATACGCAGTATTTT.

This chain links TRBV7-9 with TRBJ2-5; D not certain. There are 16 residues in the CDR3. CDR1 is SEHNR and CDR2 is FQNEAQ in the germline V gene (reference sequence). V was cut by 2 bases and J by 1 base, with 14 bases left in between. CDR3 protein: CASSLSSVFAQETQYF. CDR3 DNA: TGTGCCAGCAGCTTATCTTCGGTCTTCGCCCAAGAGACCCAGTACTTC.

The chain has TRBV30 and TRBJ2-7; D ambiguous. Trimming shortened V by 3 bases and J by 0 bases, and 12 bases separated the two germline ends. This CDR3 is built from 14 residues. Germline CDR1 and CDR2: GTSNPN and SVGIG (reference sequence). CDR3 bases: TGTGCCTGGAGATCTGGCAGGCGCTCCTACGAGCAGTACTTC. Its protein is CAWRSGRRSYEQYF.

J is TRBJ1-1 and V is TRBV12-5; TRBD1 matches 7 bases. The CDR3 is 17 residues long. Per germline, CDR1 LGHNT and CDR2 FRNRAP. The trim removed 1 base at V and 4 bases at J, leaving 12 bases unmatched. The CDR3 sequence: CASGLGTGRQGGTEAFF. The CDR3 bases are TGTGCTAGTGGTTTGGGAACAGGGCGGCAGGGGGGCACTGAAGCTTTCTTT.

The chain has TRBV18 and TRBJ2-7; D gene uncertain. V lost 2 bases and J 7 bases, leaving 15 bases between the germline ends. CDR1 is KGHSH, CDR2 LQKENI, per germline. This CDR3 region has 14 residues. CDR3 amino acids: CASSPSQTTNEQYF. The CDR3 DNA follows: TGTGCCAGCTCACCATCCCAGACAACAAATGAGCAGTACTTC.

The chain employs TRBV6-1 and TRBJ1-6, with a weak D call TRBD1 (6 bases). CDR3 length: 14 residues. Germline values: CDR1 MNHNS, CDR2 SASEGT. The V gene lost 3 bases and the J gene lost 9 bases, with 12 bases spanning the gap. The CDR3 DNA follows: TGTGCCAGCAGTGACTCAAGCAGGGGTTCACCCCTCCACTTT. Translating it yields CASSDSSRGSPLHF.

The table lists this clone with a count of one. J is TRBJ2-5 and V is TRBV2; 10 nucleotides agree with TRBD2. V shed 10 bases and J 2 bases; nucleotides not matched to a gene: 7. The CDR3 is 14 residues long. From germline, CDR1 is SNHLY and CDR2 FYNNEI. This chain's CDR3 is CANKLAGMQETQYF. The CDR3 nucleotides read TGTGCCAATAAACTAGCGGGGATGCAAGAGACCCAGTACTTC. Full variable domain (missing parts from reference TRBV2 and TRBJ2-5): EPEVTQTPSHQVTQMGQEVILRCVPISNHLYFYWYRQILGQKVEFLVSFYNNEISEKSEIFDDQFSVERPDGSNFTLKIRSTKLEDSAMYFCANKLAGMQETQYFGPGTRLLVL.

The chain joins TRBV4-2 to TRBJ2-1; 13 bases align to TRBD2. After removal of 6 bases from V and 7 bases from J, the junction contained 9 bases not matched to a gene. The CDR3 is 16 amino acids. Germline-derived CDR1 and CDR2 are LGHNA and YNFKEQ. CDR3 sequence (DNA): TGTGCCAGCAGTCTTGCCGGGACTAGCGGGGTAAATGAGCAGTTCTTC. Translated: CASSLAGTSGVNEQFF.

The rearrangement joins TRBV2 to TRBJ2-7; 12 bases map to TRBD1. Trimming removed 4 bases from V and 6 bases from J; junction bases left unmatched: 4. The germline gives CDR1 SNHLY, CDR2 FYNNEI. The CDR3 loop spans 14 amino acids. This chain's CDR3 is CASSVGQGAGEQYF. CDR3 in DNA: TGTGCCAGCAGTGTGGGACAGGGGGCTGGCGAGCAGTACTTC.

This chain links TRBV5-4 with TRBJ2-3, with 15 bases fitting TRBD2. Germline-derived CDR1 and CDR2 are SGHNT and YYREEE (reference sequence). V was pared by 5 bases and J by 2 bases, with 6 bases of the junction left unmatched. The CDR3 is made up of 17 amino acids. Here the CDR3 reads CASRPGLAGGNTDTQYF. CDR3 coding DNA: TGTGCCAGCAGACCTGGACTAGCGGGGGGGAACACAGATACGCAGTATTTT.